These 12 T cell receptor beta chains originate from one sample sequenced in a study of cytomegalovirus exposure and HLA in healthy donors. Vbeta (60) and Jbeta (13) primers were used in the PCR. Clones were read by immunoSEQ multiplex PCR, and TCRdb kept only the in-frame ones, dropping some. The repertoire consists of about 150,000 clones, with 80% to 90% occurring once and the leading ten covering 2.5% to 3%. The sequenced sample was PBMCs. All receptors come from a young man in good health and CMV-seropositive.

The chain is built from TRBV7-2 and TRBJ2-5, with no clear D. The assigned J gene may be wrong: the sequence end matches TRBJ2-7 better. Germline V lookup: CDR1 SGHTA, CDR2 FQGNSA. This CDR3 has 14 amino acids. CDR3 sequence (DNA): TGTGCCAGCAGCCCCGGGTTTTCCTACTACGAGCAGTACTTC. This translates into CASSPGFSYYEQYF.

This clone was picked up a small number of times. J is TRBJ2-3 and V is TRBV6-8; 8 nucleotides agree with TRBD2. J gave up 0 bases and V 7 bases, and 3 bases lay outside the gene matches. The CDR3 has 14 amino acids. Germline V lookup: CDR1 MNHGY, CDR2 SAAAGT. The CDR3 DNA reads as TGTGCCAGCATTCCTAGCGGGAGCACAGATACGCAGTATTTT. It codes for CASIPSGSTDTQYF.

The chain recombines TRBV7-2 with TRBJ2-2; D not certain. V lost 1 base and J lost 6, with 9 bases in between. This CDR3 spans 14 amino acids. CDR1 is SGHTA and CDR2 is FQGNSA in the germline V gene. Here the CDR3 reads CASSLGNSPGELFF. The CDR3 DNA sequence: TGTGCCAGCAGCTTAGGTAACAGTCCCGGGGAGCTGTTTTTT.

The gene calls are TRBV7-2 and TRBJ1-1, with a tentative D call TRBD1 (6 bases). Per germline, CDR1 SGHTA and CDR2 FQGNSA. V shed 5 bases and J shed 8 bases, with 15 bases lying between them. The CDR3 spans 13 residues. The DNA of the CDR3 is TGTGCCAGCAGCCCCAGACAGGCCCTGGAAGCTTTCTTT. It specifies CASSPRQALEAFF.

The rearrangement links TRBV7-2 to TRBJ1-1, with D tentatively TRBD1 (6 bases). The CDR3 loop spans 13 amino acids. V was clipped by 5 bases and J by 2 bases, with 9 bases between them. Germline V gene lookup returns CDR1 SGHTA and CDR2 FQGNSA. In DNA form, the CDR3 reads TGTGCCAGCAGCCAGGGACAAAACACTGAAGCTTTCTTT. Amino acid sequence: CASSQGQNTEAFF.

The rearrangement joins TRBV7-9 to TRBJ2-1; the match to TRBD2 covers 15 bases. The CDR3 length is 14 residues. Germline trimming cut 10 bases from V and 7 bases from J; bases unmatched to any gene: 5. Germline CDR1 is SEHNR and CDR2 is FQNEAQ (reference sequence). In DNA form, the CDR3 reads TGTGCCACGGGGGGACTAGCGGGAGGAAATGAGCAGTTCTTC. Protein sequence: CATGGLAGGNEQFF. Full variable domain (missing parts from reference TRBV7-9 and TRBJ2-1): DTGVSQNPRHKITKRGQNVTFRCDPISEHNRLYWYRQTLGQGPEFLTYFQNEAQLEKSRLLSDRFSAERPKGSFSTLEIQRTEQGDSAMYLCATGGLAGGNEQFFGPGTRLTVL.

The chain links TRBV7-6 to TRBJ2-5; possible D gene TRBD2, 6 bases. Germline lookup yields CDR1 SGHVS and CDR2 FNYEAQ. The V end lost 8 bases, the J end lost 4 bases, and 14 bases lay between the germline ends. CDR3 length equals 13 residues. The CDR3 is CASGRRPGETQYF. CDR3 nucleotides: TGTGCCAGCGGGAGGAGGCCCGGAGAGACCCAGTACTTC.

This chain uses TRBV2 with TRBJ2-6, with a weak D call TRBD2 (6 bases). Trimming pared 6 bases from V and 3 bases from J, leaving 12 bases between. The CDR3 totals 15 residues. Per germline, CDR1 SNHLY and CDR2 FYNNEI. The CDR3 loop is CASRPGVVGANVLTF. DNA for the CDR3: TGTGCCAGCAGACCGGGGGTAGTTGGGGCCAACGTCCTGACTTTC. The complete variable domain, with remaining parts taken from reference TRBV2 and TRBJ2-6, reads EPEVTQTPSHQVTQMGQEVILRCVPISNHLYFYWYRQILGQKVEFLVSFYNNEISEKSEIFDDQFSVERPDGSNFTLKIRSTKLEDSAMYFCASRPGVVGANVLTFGAGSRLTVL.

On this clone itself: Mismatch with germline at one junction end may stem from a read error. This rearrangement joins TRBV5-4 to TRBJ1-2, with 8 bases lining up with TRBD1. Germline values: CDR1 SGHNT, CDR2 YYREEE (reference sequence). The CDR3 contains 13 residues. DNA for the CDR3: TGTGCCAGCAGCTTAGACCCAGGGGGCCCCTCTATCTTC. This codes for CASSLDPGGPSIF.

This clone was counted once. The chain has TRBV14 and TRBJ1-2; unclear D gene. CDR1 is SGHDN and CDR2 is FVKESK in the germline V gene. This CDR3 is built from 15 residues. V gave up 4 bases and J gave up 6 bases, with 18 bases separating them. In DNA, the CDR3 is TGTGCCAGCAGCCCAGAACTACAAATGGTTGATGGCTACACCTTC. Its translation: CASSPELQMVDGYTF.

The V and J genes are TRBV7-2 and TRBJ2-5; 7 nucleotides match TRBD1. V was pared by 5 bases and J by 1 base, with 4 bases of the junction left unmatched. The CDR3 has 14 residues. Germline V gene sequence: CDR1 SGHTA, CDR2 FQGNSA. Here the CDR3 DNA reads TGTGCCAGCAGCACCCGGGACAGCCAAGAGACCCAGTACTTC. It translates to CASSTRDSQETQYF. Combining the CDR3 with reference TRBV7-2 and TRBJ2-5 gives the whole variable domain GAGVSQSPSNKVTEKGKDVELRCDPISGHTALYWYRQSLGQGLEFLIYFQGNSAPDKSGLPSDRFSAERTGGSVSTLTIQRTQQEDSAVYLCASSTRDSQETQYFGPGTRLLVL.

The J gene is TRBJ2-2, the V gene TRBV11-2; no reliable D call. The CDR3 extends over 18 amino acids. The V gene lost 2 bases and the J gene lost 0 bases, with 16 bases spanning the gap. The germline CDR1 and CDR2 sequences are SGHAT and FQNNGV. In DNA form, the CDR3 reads TGTGCCAGCAGCTTATACGGCAGGTTAACTCCGAACACCGGGGAGCTGTTTTTT. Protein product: CASSLYGRLTPNTGELFF.